The T cell receptor beta chain under discussion was sequenced for a study of beta chain features in type 1 diabetes. Across the study: Healthy donors resembled patients in age, gender and cell yields. Study-wide findings and caveats: In type 1 diabetes patients, VDJ junctions had fewer insertions; deletions at these junctions were more frequent. The naive, central memory and Treg TCRB repertoires looked more alike in patients than they did in healthy donors.

CDR3 length: 15 amino acids. Per germline, CDR1 SGHTA and CDR2 FQGTGA. V lost 5 bases and J lost 2; bases outside the gene matches: 8. It was one heparinised blood draw, averaging about 116 mL, that each donor gave. This clone was detected a few times. The antigen remains unidentified. Of the isolated RNA, all was reverse transcribed, and so the sequenced material was expressed TCRB transcripts. The assay was immunoSEQ multiplex PCR, and TCRdb's table has in-frame clones only and misses some. Here the sample spans about 350,000 clones, less than 20% being singletons. The chain carries TRBV7-3 and TRBJ2-5; 7 nucleotides align to TRBD1. This sequence originates from a woman aged 18-29 years in good health. The sequencing input was naive CD4+ T cells from blood. This CDR3 reads CASSPGTDRQETQYF. As DNA, the CDR3 is TGTGCCAGCAGCCCCGGGACAGACCGACAAGAGACCCAGTACTTC.